Here is one T cell receptor beta chain with its context. The antigen remains unidentified. The sample belongs to a study of response to subunit inactivated influenza vaccine. Study-wide results and limits: The authors offered the suggestion that each seasonal influenza vaccination recruits few new T cells.

V lost 6 bases to trimming and J lost 5 bases, with 11 bases between them. Germline V gives CDR1 MNHNS, CDR2 SASEGT. The CDR3 runs to 13 residues. TCRdb redid the calling of the RT-PCR reads with MiXCR, one entry per CDR3 protein. The sample lists under 550,000 distinct CDR3 sequences, 7.2% occurring once. Sequenced material: PBMCs from blood, taken roughly 24 months after vaccination. J is TRBJ2-1 and V is TRBV6-1, with D perhaps matching TRBD2 (6 bases). This TCR was sampled from a man between 50 and 69 years old who received an inactivated influenza vaccine. The chain's CDR3 is CASREGLNNEQFF. Here the CDR3 DNA reads TGTGCCAGCAGAGAGGGACTGAACAATGAGCAGTTCTTC.